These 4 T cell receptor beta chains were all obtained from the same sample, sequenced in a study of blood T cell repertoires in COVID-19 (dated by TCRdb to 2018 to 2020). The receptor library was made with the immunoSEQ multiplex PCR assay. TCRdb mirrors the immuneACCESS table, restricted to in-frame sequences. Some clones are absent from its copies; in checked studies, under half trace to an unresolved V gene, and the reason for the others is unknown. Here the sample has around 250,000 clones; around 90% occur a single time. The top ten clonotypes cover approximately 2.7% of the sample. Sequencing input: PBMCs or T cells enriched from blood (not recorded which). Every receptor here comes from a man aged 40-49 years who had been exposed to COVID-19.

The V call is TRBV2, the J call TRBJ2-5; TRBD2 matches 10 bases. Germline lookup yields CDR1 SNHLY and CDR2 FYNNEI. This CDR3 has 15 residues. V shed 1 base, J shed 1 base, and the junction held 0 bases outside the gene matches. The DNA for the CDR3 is TGTGCCAGCAGTGAAGGGACTAGCGGCCAAGAGACCCAGTACTTC. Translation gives CASSEGTSGQETQYF.

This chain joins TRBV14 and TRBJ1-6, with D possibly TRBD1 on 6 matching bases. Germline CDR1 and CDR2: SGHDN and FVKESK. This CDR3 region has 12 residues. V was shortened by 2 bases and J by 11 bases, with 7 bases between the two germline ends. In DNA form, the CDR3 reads TGTGCCAGCAGCCAAACAGGGCCACCCCTCCACTTT. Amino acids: CASSQTGPPLHF.

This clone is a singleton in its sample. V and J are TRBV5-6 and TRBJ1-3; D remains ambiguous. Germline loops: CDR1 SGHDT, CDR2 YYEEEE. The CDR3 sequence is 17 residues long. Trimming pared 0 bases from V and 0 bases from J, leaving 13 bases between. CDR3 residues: CASSLVAAGSSGNTIYF. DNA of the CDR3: TGTGCCAGCAGCTTGGTGGCGGCCGGAAGCTCTGGAAACACCATATATTTT.

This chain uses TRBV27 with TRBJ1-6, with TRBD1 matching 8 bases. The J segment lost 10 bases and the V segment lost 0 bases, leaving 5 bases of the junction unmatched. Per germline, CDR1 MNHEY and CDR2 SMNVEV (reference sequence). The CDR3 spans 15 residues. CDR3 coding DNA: TGTGCCAGCAGTTTATCGCAGGGGGCGCGATCACCCCTCCACTTT. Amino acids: CASSLSQGARSPLHF.